The next 15 T cell receptor beta chains were all read from a single sample in a study of radiotherapy plus CTLA-4 blockade in lung cancer. Assay used: immunoSEQ multiplex PCR; TCRdb lists only in-frame clones, some missing. Here the sample spans about 81,000 clones, 60% to 80% being singletons. The sequenced sample was peripheral blood, obtained from a patient treated with radiotherapy plus ipilimumab. These receptors were obtained from a human donor with non-small cell lung cancer that progressed on radiotherapy plus ipilimumab.

The rearrangement joins TRBV28 to TRBJ2-7; TRBD1 is a possible D gene (6 bases). V was shortened by 1 base and J by 2 bases, with 12 bases between the two germline ends. CDR3 length: 15 amino acids. The germline V gene encodes CDR1 MDHEN and CDR2 SYDVKM. In DNA form, the CDR3 reads TGTGCCAGCAGTTTATTTGGACAGCCCCCCTACGAGCAGTACTTC. This gives the protein CASSLFGQPPYEQYF. The full variable domain, completed using reference TRBV28 and TRBJ2-7, is DVKVTQSSRYLVKRTGEKVFLECVQDMDHENMFWYRQDPGLGLRLIYFSYDVKMKEKGDIPEGYSVSREKKERFSLILESASTNQTSMYLCASSLFGQPPYEQYFGPGTRLTVT.

The chain employs TRBV4-2 and TRBJ2-2; 15 bases line up with TRBD2. Trimming removed 4 bases from V and 7 bases from J; junction bases left unmatched: 7. Germline CDR1 and CDR2: LGHNA and YNFKEQ. The CDR3 consists of 17 residues. This chain's CDR3 is CASSPGLAGGGDGELFF. The CDR3 DNA reads TGTGCCAGCAGCCCAGGACTAGCGGGAGGGGGAGACGGGGAGCTGTTTTTT.

This clone was counted once. This rearrangement joins TRBV28 to TRBJ1-4; TRBD1 agrees at 8 bases. Germline V lookup: CDR1 MDHEN, CDR2 SYDVKM. The CDR3 extends over 14 amino acids. The junction had 5 bases not matched to a gene; V was cut back by 6 bases and J by 5 bases. CDR3 in DNA: TGTGCCAGCAGCACCCGGACAGGGAATGAAAAACTGTTTTTT. It is translated as CASSTRTGNEKLFF. Together with reference TRBV28 and TRBJ1-4, the CDR3 gives the full variable domain: DVKVTQSSRYLVKRTGEKVFLECVQDMDHENMFWYRQDPGLGLRLIYFSYDVKMKEKGDIPEGYSVSREKKERFSLILESASTNQTSMYLCASSTRTGNEKLFFGSGTQLSVL.

The chain joins TRBV7-8 to TRBJ1-2; 9 nucleotides match TRBD1. The trim removed 7 bases at V and 5 bases at J, leaving 14 bases unmatched. Germline CDR1 SGHVS, CDR2 FQNEAQ. The CDR3 length is 16 residues. The DNA of the CDR3 is TGTGCCAGCAACCCAGGGACAGGGACCCTCGAGTATGGCTACACCTTC. Protein sequence: CASNPGTGTLEYGYTF.

The rearrangement joins TRBV7-2 to TRBJ2-3; D not certain. V lost 5 bases, J lost 4 bases, and 10 bases lay in between. This CDR3 comprises 13 residues. CDR1 SGHTA and CDR2 FQGNSA come from the germline V gene. The CDR3 loop reads CASSLTSSDTQYF. DNA for the CDR3: TGTGCCAGCAGCCTTACCAGCTCAGATACGCAGTATTTT.

V is TRBV7-2 and J is TRBJ1-2; 9 nucleotides match TRBD1. CDR1 and CDR2 (germline): SGHTA, FQGNSA. With 5 bases clipped from V and 8 bases from J, the junction kept 9 bases outside the gene matches. This CDR3 region has 14 residues. Here the CDR3 DNA reads TGTGCCAGCAGCCAAAGGACAGGGGAGGGAGGCTACACCTTC. Amino acid sequence: CASSQRTGEGGYTF.

V and J are TRBV4-2 and TRBJ2-3, with 7 bases that match TRBD2. Trimming at V came to 4 bases and at J to 2 bases, leaving 9 bases not matched to a gene. The CDR3 spans 16 residues. Germline V gene sequence: CDR1 LGHNA, CDR2 YNFKEQ. The chain's CDR3 is CASSRGGPELTDTQYF. CDR3 sequence (DNA): TGTGCCAGCAGCCGGGGGGGTCCGGAGCTCACAGATACGCAGTATTTT.

The chain has TRBV7-9 and TRBJ1-4; D is ambiguous. The CDR3 is made up of 15 amino acids. Germline lookup yields CDR1 SEHNR and CDR2 FQNEAQ (reference sequence). Trimming pared 4 bases from V and 3 bases from J, leaving 12 bases between. CDR3 region: CASSSTNGANEKLFF. For the CDR3, the DNA is TGTGCCAGCAGCTCTACCAACGGAGCTAATGAAAAACTGTTTTTT.

This chain connects TRBV6-6 to TRBJ1-2; D gene uncertain. The CDR3 totals 13 residues. V gave up 7 bases and J gave up 3 bases, with 12 bases separating them. Looked up from germline, CDR1 is MNHNY and CDR2 is SVGAGI (reference sequence). In DNA, the CDR3 is TGTGCCAGCACCAAGTATCGGGACTATGGCTACACCTTC. Translating gives CASTKYRDYGYTF.

The chain joins TRBV27 to TRBJ1-5; D is unresolved. Germline CDR1 and CDR2: MNHEY and SMNVEV (reference sequence). The CDR3 has 12 residues. Trimming stripped 5 bases from V and 1 base from J, with 3 bases between. CDR3 sequence (DNA): TGTGCCAGCAGTCGGAGCAATCAGCCCCAGCATTTT. Protein sequence: CASSRSNQPQHF.

The rearrangement links TRBV28 to TRBJ1-1; no firm D call. The V end lost 3 bases, the J end lost 10 bases, and 12 bases lay between the germline ends. This CDR3 contains 12 residues. Germline V CDR1 and CDR2: MDHEN, SYDVKM. CDR3: CASSFWLNGAFF. The CDR3, as DNA: TGTGCCAGCAGTTTCTGGTTGAATGGAGCTTTCTTT.

The V call is TRBV5-1, the J call TRBJ2-5; D perhaps matches TRBD2 (6 bases). This CDR3 has 13 amino acids. V lost 8 bases and J 2 bases, leaving 13 bases between the germline ends. Germline values: CDR1 SGHRS, CDR2 YFSETQ. This CDR3 is CASAAGAQETQYF. The CDR3 nucleotides read TGCGCCAGTGCAGCGGGCGCTCAAGAGACCCAGTACTTC.

The chain is built from TRBV4-1 and TRBJ2-1; no definite D call. Germline loops: CDR1 MGHRA, CDR2 YSYEKL. The CDR3 contains 13 residues. The V and J ends lost 0 bases and 1 base respectively, with 1 base between them. CDR3 residues: CASSQESYNEQFF. The CDR3 coding sequence is TGCGCCAGCAGCCAAGAGTCCTACAATGAGCAGTTCTTC.

The chain has TRBV28 and TRBJ1-5, with TRBD1 as a possible D gene (6 bases). CDR1 is MDHEN, CDR2 SYDVKM, per germline. Trimming left V 3 bases short and J 0 bases short, with 15 bases between. CDR3 length: 17 amino acids. The CDR3 DNA sequence: TGTGCCAGCAGTTTCGGGTTCACAGGGCTTAGCAATCAGCCCCAGCATTTT. Amino acids: CASSFGFTGLSNQPQHF.

Note on this clone: With a much larger clone just one base away, this may be a read error. The chain combines TRBV5-1 with TRBJ2-3, with a weak D call TRBD2 (7 bases). Germline CDR1 is SGHRS and CDR2 is YFSETQ. This CDR3 comprises 13 residues. V was cut by 2 bases and J by 6 bases, with 10 bases left in between. DNA for the CDR3: TGCGCCAGCAGCTTTGGGGGGGCGGATACGCAGTATTTT. Its translation is CASSFGGADTQYF.